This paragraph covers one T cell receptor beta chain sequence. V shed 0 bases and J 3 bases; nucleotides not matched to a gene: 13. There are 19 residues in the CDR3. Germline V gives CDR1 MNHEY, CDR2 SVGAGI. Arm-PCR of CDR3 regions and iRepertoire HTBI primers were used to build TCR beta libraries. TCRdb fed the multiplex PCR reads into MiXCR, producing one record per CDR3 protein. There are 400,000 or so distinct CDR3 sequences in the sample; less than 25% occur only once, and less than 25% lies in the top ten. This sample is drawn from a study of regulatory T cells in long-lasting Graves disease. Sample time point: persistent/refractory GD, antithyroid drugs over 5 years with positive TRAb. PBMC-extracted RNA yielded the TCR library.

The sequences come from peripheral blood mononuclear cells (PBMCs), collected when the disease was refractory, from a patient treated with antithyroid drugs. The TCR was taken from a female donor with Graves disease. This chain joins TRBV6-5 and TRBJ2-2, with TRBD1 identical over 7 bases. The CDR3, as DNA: TGTGCCAGCAGTTACTCCTACCGACAGGGCCTAGGGGACACCGGGGAGCTGTTTTTT. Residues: CASSYSYRQGLGDTGELFF.